This record covers a single TCR beta chain. Its antigen remains unidentified. Trimming shortened V by 5 bases and J by 2 bases, and 12 bases separated the two germline ends. The CDR3 is 14 residues long. Germline-derived CDR1 and CDR2 are SGHTA and FQGTGA. This entry is derived from a study of shared clonotypes between healthy human individuals. Background on the study: CD4 naive cells filled three plates per donor, CD4 memory three, CD8 naive two and CD8 memory one. Findings and limits, study-wide: Naive subsets tended to show greater estimated richness than memory subsets.

Every subset had its genomic DNA shared out evenly among several immunoSEQ plates. Using immunoSEQ multiplex PCR, the repertoire was profiled, and TCRdb retains in-frame clones only, with some absent. The sample lists about 1.1 million clones, about 72% occurring once. None of the donors, who were healthy HIV-negative adults, had recently had acute infections or vaccinations. The J gene is TRBJ1-2, the V gene TRBV7-3; D gene uncertain. Sequencing input: memory CD4+ T cells from PBMCs. Subset reported: CD45RA-negative fraction. The TCR comes from a man aged 18 to 30 in good health. Some clones in this sample may be carry-over from other donors' samples. CDR3 nucleotides: TGTGCCAGCAGCCCTAGCGCAGTGAACTATGGCTACACCTTC. Its protein product is CASSPSAVNYGYTF.